The source of this T cell receptor (beta chain) is a study of CD8+CD57+ T cells in acquired aplastic anemia. This clonotype showed up just a few times. TCR beta VDJ combinations and CDR3 sequences were profiled from genomic DNA. TCRdb passed the reads through MiXCR, listing each CDR3 protein once. The table has about 180,000 distinct CDR3 sequences, roughly 63% seen once. Germline V CDR1 and CDR2: ENHRY, SYGVKD. The CDR3 is made up of 14 amino acids. Trimming stripped 8 bases from V and 1 base from J, with 13 bases between. Sequenced patients had shown CD8+CD57+ cell expansion by flow cytometry. The diagnosis in all patients was severe acquired aplastic anemia.

Sequencing used sorted CD4+, CD8+, or CD8+CD57+ T cells (not recorded which) from PBMCs. V and J are TRBV10-3 and TRBJ2-3; maybe TRBD2 (6 bases). The sequence came from a human donor with aplastic anemia. The CDR3 loop is CAISWRGGTDTQYF. CDR3 bases: TGTGCCATCTCGTGGCGGGGAGGCACAGATACGCAGTATTTT.